This T cell receptor beta chain comes out of a study of cytomegalovirus exposure and HLA in healthy donors (dated 2017 in TCRdb). About the full investigation: According to an earlier analysis of several hundred of the donors, about 190 million T cells yielded approximately 120 million unique TCR beta sequences and around 280 Gb of sequence data. To predict cytomegalovirus infection status, the study brought together high-throughput TCR immunosequencing, statistical association of individual TCRs with disease status, and machine learning. Roughly 300 gigabases of sequencing data and 80 million or so unique TCR sequences were included in an early release covering 550 to 800 HLA-typed donors. In a later genetic analysis, genome-wide SNP genotypes for about 65% of the roughly 670 donors were used, and that subset was treated as a discovery cohort. In a later analysis, previously published TCR beta repertoires from some 640 donors were re-analyzed and high-resolution HLA genotyping was added so that TCR occurrence patterns could be studied. The T cell repertoires of 700 or so subjects were profiled by immunosequencing and related to cytomegalovirus serostatus. On average, about 240,000 unique TCR beta nucleotide sequences were sequenced per donor among roughly 430 genotyped donors of the cohort, with 15% to 20% of those sequences being non-productive. Along with the approximately 700-subject first cohort, a separate validation cohort of around 110 different subjects was used. Among the roughly 400 genotyped donors, around 81% belonged to the genetic ancestry cluster associated with self-reported Caucasian donors. Rather than using new phenotypic data, the later analysis identified candidate immune exposures from TCR beta sequences and from how often those sequences occurred across donors. Typing coverage varied by locus: about 620-630 donors for A, B, C, DRB1 and DQB1; roughly 520 for DQA1; more than 600 for DPA1; 400 to 480 for DPB1. The study aimed to test whether cataloging public T cell receptors could reveal signatures of past pathogen exposure. Every repertoire in the discovery cohort had been generated on one and the same sequencing platform. Donor age, sex, ethnicity and CMV serostatus were compiled together with the repertoire data. HLA typing included class I and class II loci at four-digit resolution. Because of strong linkage in the cohort, roughly five DR-DQ haplotypes were treated as single units for association and clustering. An earlier analysis of 587 of the donors applied high-throughput TCR beta sequencing to assess whether each TCR beta V gene segment acted as functional or pseudogenic. Overall study outcomes, separate from this receptor: Specific HLA alleles were associated with 16,951 TCR beta sequences at a false discovery rate of 0.05 in a later analysis. Immune exposure information for the cohort was limited to CMV serostatus. In a later analysis, the rate of TCR association differed among HLA loci, with DRB1 alleles having the most associated TCRs and HLA-C alleles having the fewest. The presence/absence analyses assumed that sequencing depth was roughly uniform across donors, and that assumption may not be true. In an earlier analysis of around 500 of the donors, most TCR beta V segments appeared in productive rearrangements about 90% or about 30% of the time, broadly matching IMGT annotations. The cohort was sequenced for TCR beta chains only, and without alpha or paired-chain data the features that could be detected were limited. The authors suggested that the approach could potentially be extended to other disease states and immunological phenotypes. In a later analysis, HLA-associated TCR beta chains were found to be more clonally expanded and to have lower generation probabilities than equally common non-associated chains. A later analysis found that most CMV-associated TCR beta chains appeared HLA-restricted, with HLA associations seemingly driven largely by CMV exposure. Strong co-occurrence of HLA alleles, especially DR and DQ, made assigning TCR associations to individual alleles difficult. A further reported finding was that TCR beta sequences accurately predicted the HLA-A and HLA-B alleles for most subjects in the first cohort. Some IMGT-functional V segments, including TRBV6-2 and TRBV6-3, could not be told apart with the 87-base-pair reads, so those segments were excluded. Because counts were too low, seventeen rarely observed V segments, including chromosome 9 orphons, were excluded from the earlier analysis of about 500 of the donors. A few of the identified cytomegalovirus-associated TCR beta chains were confirmed in vitro to be specific for cytomegalovirus antigens. According to a later analysis, parvovirus B19, influenza, CMV and Epstein-Barr virus appeared linked to several top co-occurrence clusters. A cluster of highly shared sequence variants was judged likely to represent a technical artifact of the sequencing pipeline. According to a later genetic analysis, donors in an Asian-associated ancestry cluster had fewer N-insertions in productive TCRs than the roughly 660-donor mean. Because some donors lacked HLA typing at each locus, the association tests relied only on the typed subset. A total of fewer than 200 TCR beta chains were listed by the study as associated with cytomegalovirus. Linkage disequilibrium might explain the correlated functional status among segregating V segments, but an unknown experimental factor could not be excluded. The classifier was reported to diagnose cytomegalovirus status with high specificity and sensitivity in both the original and validation cohorts. Most TCR sequences were observed very rarely across donors, whereas some public TCRs were present in many individuals. In a later genetic analysis, a missense DCLRE1C variant was associated with V-gene and J-gene trimming of TCR beta chains, and the association was replicated in an independent cohort.

In regard to this clone: What antigen it recognizes has not been identified. Per-base quality was not reported, and no clone a single base away is much larger than it.

In total, approximately 610 healthy bone marrow donors made up the cohort. At the time of sampling, all cohort members were nominally healthy, though unrecorded immune exposures were likely present. The donor was CMV seronegative and was included in the group of 352 seronegative cohort members. A peripheral blood sample was collected from each donor, and TCR beta sequencing was performed on peripheral blood mononuclear cells. Genomic DNA extraction from the blood cell samples was performed with the Qiagen DNeasy Blood Extraction Kit. The CDR1 and CDR2 encoded by the germline V gene are SGHRS and YFSETQ. V and J are truncated by 4 bases and 7 bases respectively, leaving an intervening sequence of 17 bases. Taken from cysteine to phenylalanine, the CDR3 has 14 residues. The sequence is cut down to CDR3 DNA, 42 bases in frame from base 1. The library was generated by the immunoSEQ multiplex PCR assay. A mixture of 60 forward primers for TCR Vbeta segments and 13 reverse primers for TCR Jbeta segments was used in the multiplex PCR. The CDR3 region of rearranged TCR beta genes was amplified from genomic DNA with a multiplex PCR assay. The Illumina HiSeq System was used to sequence the amplified TCR beta libraries as 87-base-pair reads. On the study's bioinformatics: Across the 666 repertoires, a later analysis counted roughly 84 million unique TCR beta chains, roughly 11 million of which were shared by at least two donors. A nearest-neighbor algorithm error-corrected the raw reads and collapsed the reads into unique sequences, merging closely related sequences to remove PCR and sequencing errors. CDR3 sequences were aligned to IMGT reference sequences to assign V, D and J gene segments. For a sequence to be retained, at least a six-nucleotide match to both a V gene segment and a J gene segment was required. Rearrangements were classified as productive when the CDR3 lacked stop codons and remained in frame with V and J, and all other rearrangements were classified as non-productive. CDR3 was defined by IMGT convention, running from the second conserved V-encoded cysteine to the conserved J-encoded phenylalanine. The earlier analysis of 587 of the donors excluded any sequence lacking an unambiguous match to a single V gene segment. In an earlier analysis of a few hundred of the donors, V segments were called functional above 56.7% productive rearrangements and were called segregating when the between-donor standard deviation exceeded 5%. To diagnose cytomegalovirus status from the catalog of TCR beta chain sequences, a statistical classification framework was built. V and J gene assignment, in a later analysis, came from comparing TCR nucleotide sequences with IMGT/GENE-DB human TR gene sequences. A later analysis assigned CDR3 sequences and most-parsimonious VDJ recombination scenarios with the TCRdist pipeline. In a later analysis, each TCR beta chain was defined by its CDR3 amino acid sequence together with its V-gene family, and reads lacking a unique V-gene family were excluded. To address suspected cross-contamination and a sequencing artifact, a later analysis removed approximately 600 highly shared, low-generation-probability nucleotide sequences. In a later analysis, a clonal expansion index was calculated for each public chain from normalized within-repertoire ranks of inferred template counts. In a later analysis, generation probabilities were computed with a VDJ recombination model fitted to out-of-frame rearrangements, and the resulting probabilities were checked against IGoR. In a later analysis, hypergeometric tests were used to score TCR-TCR, TCR-HLA and TCR-CMV co-occurrence, with a repertoire-size bias correction applied to TCR pairs. False discovery rates were estimated in a later analysis by permuting HLA or CMV assignments 20 times. In a later analysis, co-occurring TCRs were grouped using DBSCAN, and TCRdist sequence similarity was added for clustering within HLA-allele-positive subsets. Repertoires with fewer than 30,000 or more than 120,000 public chains were left out of co-occurrence clustering, as were about five repertoires with anomalous nucleotide sharing. TCRdb retrieved this table from immuneACCESS and kept in-frame rearrangements only. Not all clones are present; in checked studies, unresolved V genes account for under half, and no reason is known for the remainder. Clonal size and the V and J genes are those of that table, whereas D and trimming came from the DNA. The table for this sample lists about 220,000 clones; 75% of them were counted only once. The top ten hold less than 2% of the sample.

Here the chain combines TRBV5-1 and TRBJ1-2; TRBD1 is a weak D gene call, 5 bases matching. Sample: PBMCs. The TCR was taken from a young woman in good health and CMV-seronegative. The nucleotide sequence is TGCGCCAGCAGCCCTGACCTGGGGCGGGGTGGCTACACCTTC. Its protein reads: CASSPDLGRGGYTF.